These 32 T cell receptor beta chains share one sample of origin, sequenced in a study of regulatory T cells in long-lasting Graves disease. TCRdb analysed the reads with MiXCR anew, one entry per CDR3 protein. The sample has around 800 distinct CDR3 sequences, around 84% seen once; the top ten hold 11%. Generation of the TCR library employed RNA extracted from PBMCs. Material: peripheral blood mononuclear cells (PBMCs), obtained with antithyroid drug treatment, in newly diagnosed or persistent Graves disease (not recorded which). The receptors were gathered from a man younger than 30 with Graves disease.

CDR3 loop: CASNLRGAGRTDTQYF. The CDR3 DNA reads as TGTGCCAGCAACCTTAGAGGGGCGGGCCGCACAGATACGCAGTATTTT. The chain links TRBV3-1 to TRBJ2-3; D might be TRBD1 or TRBD2, each matching 5 bases. This CDR3 has 16 amino acids. With 7 bases removed from V and 1 base from J, the gap between germline ends came to 18 bases. Germline V CDR1 and CDR2: LGHDT, YNNKEL (reference sequence).

This rearrangement joins TRBV12-3 or TRBV12-4 to TRBJ2-3; maybe TRBD2 (5 bases). Deletions cut 4 bases from V and 6 bases from J, with 11 bases between. This CDR3 spans 13 amino acids. The CDR3 nucleotides read TGTGCCAGCAGTTCCACCCGGAGGGATACGCAGTATTTT. Its translation is CASSSTRRDTQYF.

CDR3 in amino acids: CASSPQSGNQPQHF. Here the CDR3 DNA reads TGTGCCAGCTCACCACAGTCAGGCAATCAGCCCCAGCATTTT. The J gene is TRBJ1-5, the V gene TRBV18, with D unresolved. Germline CDR1 KGHSH, CDR2 LQKENI. This CDR3 has 14 residues. The V end lost 1 base, the J end lost 2 bases, and 6 bases lay between the germline ends.

The chain employs TRBV10-1 and TRBJ2-5; D is perhaps TRBD1 (5 bases). The CDR3 is 12 residues long. Per germline, CDR1 WNHNN and CDR2 SYGVQD (reference sequence). V was cut by 2 bases and J by 9 bases, with 10 bases left in between. The CDR3 nucleotides are TGCGCCAGCAGTGAGCCCCAGGGCCCCCAGTACTTC. Translating gives CASSEPQGPQYF.

The CDR3: CASSLRLGNQPQHF. As DNA, the CDR3 is TGTGCCAGCAGTTTAAGGTTGGGCAATCAGCCCCAGCATTTT. The chain recombines TRBV27 with TRBJ1-5, with D unclear. The CDR3 spans 14 residues. Germline V CDR1 and CDR2: MNHEY, SMNVEV (reference sequence). Trimming shortened V by 2 bases and J by 2 bases, and 7 bases separated the two germline ends.

This clonotype was picked up one time. This sequence joins TRBV28 and TRBJ2-3; D gene uncertain. This CDR3 spans 12 amino acids. The V end lost 1 base, the J end lost 6 bases, and 5 bases lay between the germline ends. CDR1 MDHEN and CDR2 SYDVKM come from the germline V gene. The DNA of the CDR3 is TGTGCCAGCAGTTTATTTCCCGATACGCAGTATTTT. Its protein product is CASSLFPDTQYF.

The DNA for the CDR3 is TGTGCCAGCAGTTCGGGACAGGGGGATCAGCCCCAGCATTTT. Amino acid sequence: CASSSGQGDQPQHF. The genes are TRBV27 and TRBJ1-5, with 11 bases lining up with TRBD1. This CDR3 spans 14 amino acids. The V segment lost 4 bases and the J segment 5 bases; nucleotides outside the gene matches: 1. Germline CDR1 is MNHEY and CDR2 is SMNVEV (reference sequence).

Only one count was recorded for this clonotype. Here the CDR3 DNA reads TGTGCCAGCAGACAGGGGCTCGCCGGGGAGCTGTTTTTT. Translating it yields CASRQGLAGELFF. The V and J genes are TRBV12-3 or TRBV12-4 and TRBJ2-2; the match to TRBD1 covers 7 bases. The V and J ends lost 6 bases and 6 bases, in that order; junction bases with no gene match: 4. CDR3 length: 13 amino acids.

The J gene is TRBJ2-7, the V gene TRBV20-1, with D perhaps TRBD1 (8 bases). Trimming left V 4 bases short and J 6 bases short, with 22 bases between. The CDR3 consists of 15 residues. The germline CDR1 and CDR2 sequences are DFQATT and SNEGSKA (reference sequence). CDR3 nucleotide sequence: TGCAGTGCTATCGCTCCCGGACAGGGACTACCCGAGCAGTACTTC. Residues: CSAIAPGQGLPEQYF.

The CDR3 DNA sequence: TGTGCCAGCACCGTGGGGTCTGGGGCCAACGTCCTGACTTTC. It codes for CASTVGSGANVLTF. The rearrangement joins TRBV11-1 to TRBJ2-6; D is uncertain. Germline V gene sequence: CDR1 SGHAT, CDR2 FQDESV (reference sequence). V was shortened by 7 bases and J by 1 base, with 8 bases between the two germline ends. The CDR3 extends over 14 amino acids.

The gene calls are TRBV30 and TRBJ1-1, with no clear D. The germline V gene has CDR1 GTSNPN and CDR2 SVGIG (reference sequence). The CDR3 extends over 13 amino acids. V dropped 2 bases and J dropped 1 base, with 8 bases sitting between them. CDR3 sequence reads: CAWSYWRNTEAFF. CDR3 sequence (DNA): TGTGCCTGGAGTTACTGGAGGAACACTGAAGCTTTCTTT.

J is TRBJ2-3 and V is TRBV12-3 or TRBV12-4; D may be TRBD1 (5 bases). The CDR3 has 15 residues. The germline V and J ends were trimmed by 6 bases and 1 base, with 14 bases remaining between them. CDR3 residues: CASRRPGHGTDTQYF. The CDR3 DNA sequence: TGTGCCAGCAGGAGACCAGGGCATGGCACAGATACGCAGTATTTT.

This clonotype was seen only once. This chain joins TRBV11-2 and TRBJ2-3; 9 positions match TRBD1. The germline V gene encodes CDR1 SGHAT and CDR2 FQNNGV. V shed 5 bases and J 2 bases; nucleotides not matched to a gene: 5. CDR3 length: 15 amino acids. The CDR3 loop is CASSVGQGITDTQYF. The CDR3 bases are TGTGCCAGCAGCGTTGGACAGGGGATCACAGATACGCAGTATTTT.

The gene calls are TRBV12-3 or TRBV12-4 and TRBJ1-6; D ambiguous. V lost 6 bases and J lost 4, with 13 bases in between. The CDR3 is 15 amino acids. The CDR3 nucleotides are TGTGCCAGCAGCCGTGCCGACGGATATAATTCACCCCTCCACTTT. This sequence encodes CASSRADGYNSPLHF.

The chain recombines TRBV19 with TRBJ2-3, with TRBD1 matching 7 bases. Germline trimming cut 3 bases from V and 7 bases from J; bases unmatched to any gene: 4. This CDR3 has 13 amino acids. Germline CDR1 LNHDA, CDR2 SQIVND (reference sequence). CDR3 sequence reads: CASSIEGANTQYF. The CDR3 bases are TGTGCCAGTAGTATCGAGGGGGCGAATACGCAGTATTTT.

The gene calls are TRBV2 and TRBJ2-1; D unresolved. The germline gives CDR1 SNHLY, CDR2 FYNNEI. The ends were cut back, 10 bases at V and 8 bases at J, with 15 bases in the middle. CDR3 length: 12 amino acids. This chain's CDR3 is CATKERGDEQFF. For the CDR3, the DNA is TGTGCCACCAAGGAGAGAGGCGATGAGCAGTTCTTC.

The V call is TRBV7-1, the J call TRBJ1-5; unclear D gene. TRBV7-1 is recorded as an ORF, its role being uncertain. V was trimmed by 3 bases and J by 4 bases, leaving 7 bases between them. This CDR3 is built from 13 residues. The CDR3: CASSSGLNQPQHF. CDR3 sequence (DNA): TGTGCCAGCAGCTCCGGACTTAATCAGCCCCAGCATTTT.

The chain has TRBV2 and TRBJ1-5, with 8 nucleotides matching TRBD1. In germline, CDR1 is SNHLY, CDR2 FYNNEI. The CDR3 extends over 15 amino acids. V shed 7 bases and J 4 bases; nucleotides not matched to a gene: 9. The CDR3 sequence: CASTTGTGVNQPQHF. In nucleotides, the CDR3 is TGTGCCAGCACGACCGGGACAGGAGTAAATCAGCCCCAGCATTTT.

This rearrangement joins TRBV6-5 to TRBJ2-7; 8 positions match TRBD2. V lost 0 bases and J lost 4; bases outside the gene matches: 8. This CDR3 contains 16 residues. Germline V gene sequence: CDR1 MNHEY, CDR2 SVGAGI. This CDR3 is CASSYSAGASSYEQYF. The CDR3 bases are TGTGCCAGCAGTTACTCAGCGGGAGCGTCCTCTTACGAGCAGTACTTC.

The chain couples TRBV27 to TRBJ1-4; 7 bases match TRBD1. Germline values: CDR1 MNHEY, CDR2 SMNVEV (reference sequence). Losses at the gene ends were 7 bases for V and 3 bases for J; bases not matched to a gene: 5. The CDR3 length is 14 residues. CDR3 bases: TGTGCCAGCAAGGTTACAGGGGCTAATGAAAAACTGTTTTTT. It is translated as CASKVTGANEKLFF. Based on the CDR3 plus reference TRBV27 and TRBJ1-4, the full variable domain is EAQVTQNPRYLITVTGKKLTVTCSQNMNHEYMSWYRQDPGLGLRQIYYSMNVEVTDKGDVPEGYKVSRKEKRNFPLILESPSPNQTSLYFCASKVTGANEKLFFGSGTQLSVL.

Only one count was recorded for this clonotype. This chain uses TRBV20-1 with TRBJ2-5, with D possibly matching TRBD1 (5 bases). CDR1 and CDR2 from the germline V gene are DFQATT and SNEGSKA (reference sequence). The CDR3 covers 17 residues. The germline V and J ends were trimmed by 0 bases and 4 bases, with 21 bases remaining between them. CDR3 amino acids: CSARDKTKGNPRETQYF. As DNA, the CDR3 is TGCAGTGCTAGAGATAAAACGAAGGGGAATCCGAGAGAGACCCAGTACTTC.

The chain has TRBV11-2 and TRBJ1-6; TRBD1 matches 7 bases. V gave up 5 bases and J gave up 10 bases; unmatched junction bases: 11. The CDR3 spans 15 residues. The germline CDR1 and CDR2 sequences are SGHAT and FQNNGV. CDR3 in amino acids: CASSVEGTVHSPLHF. The CDR3 bases are TGTGCCAGCAGCGTCGAAGGGACAGTGCACTCACCCCTCCACTTT.

The V and J genes are TRBV29-1 and TRBJ2-7; D unresolved. Deletions cut 4 bases from V and 2 bases from J, with 9 bases between. CDR3 length equals 12 residues. Germline CDR1 and CDR2: SQVTM and ANQGSEA. This CDR3 reads CSVGGAAYEQYF. CDR3 coding DNA: TGCAGCGTTGGAGGTGCCGCCTACGAGCAGTACTTC.

This sequence joins TRBV5-1 and TRBJ2-1; 12 nucleotides match TRBD1. Germline V gene lookup returns CDR1 SGHRS and CDR2 YFSETQ. V lost 4 bases and J lost 4; bases outside the gene matches: 12. This CDR3 spans 18 amino acids. The CDR3 DNA reads as TGCGCCAGCAGCCCCGGCGGGACAGGGGGCCCTAGATACAATGAGCAGTTCTTC. Amino acid sequence: CASSPGGTGGPRYNEQFF. Drawing the rest from reference TRBV5-1 and TRBJ2-1, the complete variable domain is KAGVTQTPRYLIKTRGQQVTLSCSPISGHRSVSWYQQTPGQGLQFLFEYFSETQRNKGNFPGRFSGRQFSNSRSEMNVSTLELGDSALYLCASSPGGTGGPRYNEQFFGPGTRLTVL.

The chain recombines TRBV2 with TRBJ1-5; D is ambiguous. The CDR3 runs 12 residues. V was pared by 1 base and J by 6 bases, with 4 bases between. Germline-derived CDR1 and CDR2 are SNHLY and FYNNEI. CDR3 sequence: CASSEGGQPQHF. CDR3 nucleotide sequence: TGTGCCAGCAGTGAAGGAGGTCAGCCCCAGCATTTT. Complete variable domain (other parts from reference TRBV2 and TRBJ1-5): EPEVTQTPSHQVTQMGQEVILRCVPISNHLYFYWYRQILGQKVEFLVSFYNNEISEKSEIFDDQFSVERPDGSNFTLKIRSTKLEDSAMYFCASSEGGQPQHFGDGTRLSIL.

CDR3 DNA: TGTGCCAGCAGGACCCGGGACAGGGGGAACACCGGGGAGCTGTTTTTT. Translation: CASRTRDRGNTGELFF. The chain uses TRBV12-3 or TRBV12-4 and TRBJ2-2; 10 bases fit TRBD1. V lost 6 bases to trimming and J lost 1 base; unmatched junction nucleotides: 5. This CDR3 is built from 16 residues.

The CDR3 nucleotides are TGCGCCAGCAGCCAAGTTTTTCCGCCCACCTACGAGCAGTACTTC. Its translation: CASSQVFPPTYEQYF. The chain links TRBV4-1 to TRBJ2-7; D unclear. V was shortened by 1 base and J by 2 bases, with 12 bases between the two germline ends. Germline V lookup: CDR1 MGHRA, CDR2 YSYEKL. The CDR3 is 15 amino acids.

The V call is TRBV2, the J call TRBJ2-3; a weak D match, TRBD2 (6 bases). The germline V gene encodes CDR1 SNHLY and CDR2 FYNNEI. There are 14 residues in the CDR3. Trimming removed 7 bases at V and 7 bases at J, with 18 bases between. The CDR3 coding sequence is TGTGCCAGCAAAGAAACTAGCCCGGTTCATACGCAGTATTTT. As protein: CASKETSPVHTQYF.

The chain joins TRBV11-2 to TRBJ1-2; D remains unclear. This CDR3 is 13 amino acids long. Germline CDR1 and CDR2: SGHAT and FQNNGV. The germline V and J ends were trimmed by 1 base and 5 bases, with 8 bases remaining between them. The CDR3 region has the DNA TGTGCCAGCAGCTTAGGTCCCGTATATGGCTACACCTTC. It codes for CASSLGPVYGYTF.

The chain carries TRBV27 and TRBJ2-7; 7 nucleotides align to TRBD2. The trim removed 6 bases at V and 5 bases at J, leaving 10 bases unmatched. The CDR3 runs to 14 residues. Per the germline V gene, CDR1 is MNHEY and CDR2 is SMNVEV (reference sequence). The CDR3 here is CASSRGLVGNEQYF. The DNA for the CDR3 is TGTGCCAGCAGCCGCGGACTAGTAGGTAACGAGCAGTACTTC.

The chain employs TRBV4-1 and TRBJ2-1; 13 bases fit TRBD2. The germline V gene encodes CDR1 MGHRA and CDR2 YSYEKL. The CDR3 consists of 20 residues. With 1 base clipped from V and 1 base from J, the junction kept 10 bases outside the gene matches. The CDR3, as DNA: TGCGCCAGCAGCCAAGGGGTTGGGGGACTAGCGGGAAATTCCTACAATGAGCAGTTCTTC. Translated: CASSQGVGGLAGNSYNEQFF.

J is TRBJ2-3 and V is TRBV29-1; 8 bases agree with TRBD1. CDR3 length: 13 amino acids. CDR1 and CDR2 from the germline V gene are SQVTM and ANQGSEA. J lost 5 bases, V lost 7 bases, and 8 bases had no gene match. CDR3 in DNA: TGCAGCGGGGACGACGGGACAGGAGATACGCAGTATTTT. Translation gives CSGDDGTGDTQYF.